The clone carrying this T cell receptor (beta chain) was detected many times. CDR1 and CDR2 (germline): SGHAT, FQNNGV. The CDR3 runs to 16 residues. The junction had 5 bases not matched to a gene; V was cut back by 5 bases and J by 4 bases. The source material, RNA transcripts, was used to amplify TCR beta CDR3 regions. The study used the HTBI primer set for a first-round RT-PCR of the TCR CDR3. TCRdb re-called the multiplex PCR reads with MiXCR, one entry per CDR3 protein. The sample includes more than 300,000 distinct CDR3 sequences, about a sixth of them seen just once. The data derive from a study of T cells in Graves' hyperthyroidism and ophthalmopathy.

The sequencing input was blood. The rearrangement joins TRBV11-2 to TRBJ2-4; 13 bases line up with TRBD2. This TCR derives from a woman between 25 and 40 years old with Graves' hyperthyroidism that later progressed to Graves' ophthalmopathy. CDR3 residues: CASSLGLAGVKNIQYF. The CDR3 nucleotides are TGTGCCAGCAGCCTCGGACTAGCGGGAGTTAAAAACATTCAGTACTTC. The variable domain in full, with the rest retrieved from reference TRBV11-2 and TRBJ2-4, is EAGVAQSPRYKIIEKRQSVAFWCNPISGHATLYWYQQILGQGPKLLIQFQNNGVVDDSQLPKDRFSAERLKGVDSTLKIQPAKLEDSAVYLCASSLGLAGVKNIQYFGAGTRLSVL.